A selection of T cell receptor beta chains follows, all from one sample in a study of cytomegalovirus exposure and HLA in healthy donors. The table came from immunoSEQ multiplex PCR; TCRdb's copy has only in-frame clones and leaves some out. The data contain about 160,000 clones, about 83% of them singletons. The sample was PBMCs. The receptors were gathered from a woman younger than 45 in good health and CMV-seronegative. The CDR3 runs from the conserved cysteine through the conserved F or W. D genes are given only for firm matches. The size field is filled for only some rows; it gives once, few, many or a size class.

>TRBJ2-7|TRBV5-1|TRBD2|once
CASSLIAGSSNEQYF
TGCGCCAGCAGCTTGATAGCGGGAAGTAGCAACGAGCAGTACTTC
>TRBJ1-1|TRBV27|.|once
CASSPPRRAKNTEAFF
TGTGCCAGCAGTCCGCCGCGCAGGGCTAAGAACACTGAAGCTTTCTTT
>TRBJ1-5|TRBV7-3|TRBD1|.
CASSPEGAGQPQHF
TGTGCCAGCAGCCCCGAGGGGGCGGGTCAGCCCCAGCATTTT
>TRBJ2-7|TRBV2|.|.
CASSDSLAPYEQYF
TGTGCCAGCAGTGATTCGTTAGCCCCCTACGAGCAGTACTTC
>TRBJ2-7|TRBV6-5|TRBD1|few
CASSYGTGHYEQYF
TGTGCCAGCAGTTACGGGACAGGGCACTACGAGCAGTACTTC
>TRBJ1-4|TRBV7-9|.|.
CSSSLVWGRGTNEKLFF
TGTTCCAGCAGCTTAGTCTGGGGCCGGGGGACTAATGAAAAACTGTTTTTT
>TRBJ1-5|TRBV27|.|.
CASSWGKGQPQHF
TGTGCCAGCAGTTGGGGAAAGGGGCAGCCCCAGCATTTT
>TRBJ1-5|TRBV7-9|TRBD1|.
CASSTPGTGHQPQHF
TGTGCCAGCAGCACTCCCGGGACAGGGCATCAGCCCCAGCATTTT
>TRBJ1-1|TRBV6-5|TRBD1|few
CASRPGQSNTEAFF
TGTGCCAGCAGACCGGGACAGTCGAACACTGAAGCTTTCTTT
>TRBJ1-1|TRBV9|TRBD1|few
CASSPLVGQGGTEAFF
TGTGCCAGCAGCCCCCTGGTGGGACAGGGAGGCACTGAAGCTTTCTTT
>TRBJ2-2|TRBV11-3|.|once
CASSLGAGSGELFF
TGTGCCAGCAGCTTAGGGGCAGGGTCCGGGGAGCTGTTTTTT
>TRBJ2-7|TRBV6-5|.|.
CASTDRGPTSYEQYF
TGTGCCAGCACAGACCGAGGGCCCACCTCCTACGAGCAGTACTTC
>TRBJ2-5|TRBV28|TRBD2|.
CASSDRRTSEQETQYF
TGTGCCAGCAGTGACCGACGGACTAGCGAGCAAGAGACCCAGTACTTC
>TRBJ2-1|TRBV5-3|TRBD1|.
CARSPGQGGQFF
TGTGCCAGAAGCCCGGGACAGGGAGGGCAGTTCTTC
>TRBJ2-7|TRBV11-3|TRBD1|.
CASSPGGYEQYF
TGTGCCAGCAGTCCAGGGGGCTACGAGCAGTACTTC
>TRBJ2-6|TRBV5-4|TRBD1|few
CASGTDNVLTF
TGTGCCAGCGGGACAGACAACGTCCTGACTTTC
>TRBJ1-5|TRBV2|.|.
CTSMIGGVQPQHF
TGTACCAGCATGATAGGGGGGGTTCAGCCCCAGCATTTT
>TRBJ1-3|TRBV6-5|TRBD1|.
CASSSRTGSGNTIYF
TGTGCCAGCAGTTCAAGGACAGGCTCTGGAAACACCATATATTTT
>TRBJ1-2|TRBV6-6|.|.
CAGWMARDGYTF
TGTGCCGGGTGGATGGCGCGGGATGGCTACACCTTC
>TRBJ1-4|TRBV19|TRBD1|few
CASTLTGVNEKLFF
TGTGCCAGTACCCTGACAGGGGTTAATGAAAAACTGTTTTTT
>TRBJ2-5|TRBV5-1|.|.
CASSPDWDQETQYF
TGCGCCAGCAGCCCGGACTGGGATCAAGAGACCCAGTACTTC
>TRBJ2-1|TRBV18|.|.
CASSPMVGNEQFF
TGTGCCAGCTCACCGATGGTCGGGAATGAGCAGTTCTTC
>TRBJ2-3|TRBV5-1|TRBD2|.
CASSTGLAGGLSTDMQYF
TGCGCCAGCAGCACGGGACTAGCGGGAGGACTAAGCACAGATATGCAGTATTTT
>TRBJ2-1|TRBV12-5|.|.
CASAPAYSEQFF
TGTGCTAGTGCCCCCGCCTACAGTGAGCAGTTCTTC
>TRBJ2-1|TRBV5-6|TRBD2|.
CASSGLAEDNEQFF
TGTGCCAGCAGCGGACTAGCGGAGGACAATGAGCAGTTCTTC
>TRBJ2-7|TRBV7-2|.|.
CASSLWTETYEQYF
TGTGCCAGCAGCCTGTGGACAGAAACCTACGAGCAGTACTTC
>TRBJ2-5|TRBV5-5|TRBD1|.
CASSLYRGETQYF
TGTGCCAGCAGCTTGTACAGGGGTGAGACCCAGTACTTC
>TRBJ1-4|TRBV5-4|TRBD1|.
CASSLDRGRGRRTNEKLFF
TGTGCCAGCAGCTTGGACAGGGGGCGCGGTAGGAGGACTAATGAAAAACTGTTTTTT
>TRBJ2-7|TRBV5-1|TRBD1|.
CASSLRSLGTGSYEQYF
TGCGCCAGCAGCCTAAGGTCCTTGGGGACAGGTAGCTACGAGCAGTACTTC
>TRBJ2-2|TRBV28|TRBD2|.
CASTGGGNTGELFF
TGTGCCAGCACCGGGGGGGGGAACACCGGGGAGCTGTTTTTT
>TRBJ1-4|TRBV5-1|TRBD1|few
CASSSQGQINEKLFF
TGCGCCAGCAGTTCCCAGGGACAGATTAATGAAAAACTGTTTTTT
>TRBJ2-3|TRBV4-2|.|.
CASSQGLLLEGEADTQYF
TGTGCCAGCAGCCAAGGCCTCCTACTAGAAGGTGAGGCAGATACGCAGTATTTT
>TRBJ2-7|TRBV28|TRBD1|.
CASSLTGGRSYEQYF
TGTGCCAGCAGTTTGACAGGGGGCCGGTCCTACGAGCAGTACTTC
>TRBJ2-7|TRBV5-5|TRBD2|once
CASSALPSSGGLNEQYF
TGTGCCAGCAGCGCCCTGCCCTCTAGCGGGGGGTTGAACGAGCAGTACTTC
>TRBJ1-5|TRBV7-9|.|.
CASSLAGGSQPQHF
TGTGCCAGCAGCCTCGCGGGGGGCAGCCAGCCCCAGCATTTT
>TRBJ1-1|TRBV5-4|.|.
CASRANTEAFF
TGTGCCAGCAGAGCGAACACTGAAGCTTTCTTT
>TRBJ1-3|TRBV11-2|.|once
CASSFLRSSGNTIYF
TGTGCCAGCAGCTTCCTGCGGTCCTCTGGAAACACCATATATTTT
>TRBJ2-7|TRBV27|.|.
CASSSLAQHHYEQYF
TGTGCCAGCAGTTCACTAGCCCAGCACCACTACGAGCAGTACTTC
>TRBJ2-7|TRBV19|TRBD2|.
CASSRGLAATYEQYF
TGTGCCAGTAGCCGAGGACTAGCGGCGACCTACGAGCAGTACTTC
>TRBJ1-2|TRBV7-9|TRBD1|.
CASSYEPGQGGRVHGYTF
TGTGCCAGCAGCTATGAACCGGGACAGGGAGGTCGCGTTCATGGCTACACCTTC